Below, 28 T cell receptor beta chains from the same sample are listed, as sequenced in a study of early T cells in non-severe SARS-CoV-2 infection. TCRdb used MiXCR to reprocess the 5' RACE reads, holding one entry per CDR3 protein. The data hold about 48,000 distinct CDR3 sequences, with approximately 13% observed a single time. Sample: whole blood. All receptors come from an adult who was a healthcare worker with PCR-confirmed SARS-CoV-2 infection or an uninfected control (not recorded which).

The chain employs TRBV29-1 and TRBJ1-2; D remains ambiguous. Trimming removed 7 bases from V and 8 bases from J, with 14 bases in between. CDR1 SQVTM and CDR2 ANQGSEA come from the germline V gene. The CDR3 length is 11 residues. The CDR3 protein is CSAQALGGYTF. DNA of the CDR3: TGCAGCGCTCAAGCGCTGGGCGGCTACACCTTC. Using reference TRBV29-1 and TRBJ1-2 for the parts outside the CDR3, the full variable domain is SAVISQKPSRDICQRGTSLTIQCQVDSQVTMMFWYRQQPGQSLTLIATANQGSEATYESGFVIDKFPISRPNLTFSTLTVSNMSPEDSSIYLCSAQALGGYTFGSGTRLTVV.

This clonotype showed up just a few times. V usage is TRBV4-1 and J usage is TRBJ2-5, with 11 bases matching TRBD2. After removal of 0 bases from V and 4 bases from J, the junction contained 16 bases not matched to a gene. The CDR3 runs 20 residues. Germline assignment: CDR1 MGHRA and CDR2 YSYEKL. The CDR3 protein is CASSQDLRLAGGSVRETQYF. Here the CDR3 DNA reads TGCGCCAGCAGCCAAGATCTTAGGCTAGCGGGGGGTAGCGTTCGAGAGACCCAGTACTTC.

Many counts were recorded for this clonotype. In DNA, the CDR3 is TGTGCCACCAGCAGGGAAGCGGACAGCTTATACGAGCAGTACTTC. Amino acid sequence: CATSREADSLYEQYF. The J gene is TRBJ2-7, the V gene TRBV15, with D maybe TRBD1 (6 bases). Germline V gene lookup returns CDR1 LNHNV and CDR2 YYDKDF (reference sequence). CDR3 length: 15 residues. Between the trimmed V and J ends, which lost 3 bases and 4 bases, there was a span of 16 bases.

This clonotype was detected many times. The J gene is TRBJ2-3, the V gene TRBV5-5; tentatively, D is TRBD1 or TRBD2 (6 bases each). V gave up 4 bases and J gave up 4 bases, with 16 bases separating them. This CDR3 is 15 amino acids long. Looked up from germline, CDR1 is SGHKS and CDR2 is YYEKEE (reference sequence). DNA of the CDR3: TGTGCCAGCAGCCTATCGGTCGGGGGCCCAGATACGCAGTATTTT. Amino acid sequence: CASSLSVGGPDTQYF.

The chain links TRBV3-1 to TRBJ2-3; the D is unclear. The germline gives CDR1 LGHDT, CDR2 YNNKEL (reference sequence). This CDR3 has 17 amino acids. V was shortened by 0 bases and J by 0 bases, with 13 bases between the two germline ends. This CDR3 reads CASSQDRKSSSTDTQYF. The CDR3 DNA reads TGTGCCAGCAGCCAAGATCGGAAGTCCTCGAGCACAGATACGCAGTATTTT.

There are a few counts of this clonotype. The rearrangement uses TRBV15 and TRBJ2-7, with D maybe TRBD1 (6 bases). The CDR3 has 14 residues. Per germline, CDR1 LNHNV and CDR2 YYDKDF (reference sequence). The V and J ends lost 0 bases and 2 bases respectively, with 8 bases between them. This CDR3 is CATSRDRTAYEQYF. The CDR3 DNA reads TGTGCCACCAGCAGAGATCGGACAGCCTACGAGCAGTACTTC. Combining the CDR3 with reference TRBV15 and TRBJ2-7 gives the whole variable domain DAMVIQNPRYQVTQFGKPVTLSCSQTLNHNVMYWYQQKSSQAPKLLFHYYDKDFNNEADTPDNFQSRRPNTSFCFLDIRSPGLGDTAMYLCATSRDRTAYEQYFGPGTRLTVT.

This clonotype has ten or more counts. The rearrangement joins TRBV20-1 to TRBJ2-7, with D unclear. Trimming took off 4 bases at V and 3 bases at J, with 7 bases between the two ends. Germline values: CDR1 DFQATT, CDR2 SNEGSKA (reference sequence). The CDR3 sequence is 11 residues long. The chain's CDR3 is CSANKIYEQYF. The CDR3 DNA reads TGCAGTGCTAATAAGATCTACGAGCAGTACTTC.

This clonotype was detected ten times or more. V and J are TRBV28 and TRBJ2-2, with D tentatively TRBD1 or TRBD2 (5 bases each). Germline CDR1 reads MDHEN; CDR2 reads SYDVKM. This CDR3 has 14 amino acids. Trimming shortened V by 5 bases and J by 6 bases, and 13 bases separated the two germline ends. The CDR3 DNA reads TGTGCCAGCAGTCCTACCGGGACCGCCGGGGAGCTGTTTTTT. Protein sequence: CASSPTGTAGELFF.

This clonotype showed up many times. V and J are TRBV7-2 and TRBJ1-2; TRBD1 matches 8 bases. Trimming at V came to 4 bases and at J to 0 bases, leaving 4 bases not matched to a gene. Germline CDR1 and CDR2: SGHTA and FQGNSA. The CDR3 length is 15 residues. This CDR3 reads CASSSGQGPNYGYTF. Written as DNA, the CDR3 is TGTGCCAGCAGCTCCGGACAGGGACCTAACTATGGCTACACCTTC.

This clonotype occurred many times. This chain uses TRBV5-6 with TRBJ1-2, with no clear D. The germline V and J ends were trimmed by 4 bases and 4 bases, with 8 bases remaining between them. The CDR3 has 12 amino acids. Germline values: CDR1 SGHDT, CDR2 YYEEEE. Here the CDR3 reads CASSRGSYGYTF. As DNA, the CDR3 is TGTGCCAGCAGCCGCGGCTCCTATGGCTACACCTTC.

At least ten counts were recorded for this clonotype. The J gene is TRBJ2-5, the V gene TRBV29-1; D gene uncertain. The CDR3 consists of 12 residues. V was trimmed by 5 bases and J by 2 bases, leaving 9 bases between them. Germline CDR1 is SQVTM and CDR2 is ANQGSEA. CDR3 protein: CSVLKTQETQYF. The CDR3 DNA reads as TGCAGCGTTCTCAAAACACAAGAGACCCAGTACTTC.

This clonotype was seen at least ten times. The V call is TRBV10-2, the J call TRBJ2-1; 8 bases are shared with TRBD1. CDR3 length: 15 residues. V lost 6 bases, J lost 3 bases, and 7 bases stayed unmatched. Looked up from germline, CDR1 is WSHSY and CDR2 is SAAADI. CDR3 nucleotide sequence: TGCGCCAGCAGGGATAACAGGGGGTTCTACAATGAGCAGTTCTTC. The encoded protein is CASRDNRGFYNEQFF.

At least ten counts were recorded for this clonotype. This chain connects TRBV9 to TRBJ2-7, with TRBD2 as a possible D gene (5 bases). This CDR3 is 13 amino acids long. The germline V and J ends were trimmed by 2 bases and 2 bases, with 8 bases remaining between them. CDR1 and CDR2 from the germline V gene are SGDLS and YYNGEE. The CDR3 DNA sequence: TGTGCCAGCAGCGTCGGGGAAACCTACGAGCAGTACTTC. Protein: CASSVGETYEQYF.

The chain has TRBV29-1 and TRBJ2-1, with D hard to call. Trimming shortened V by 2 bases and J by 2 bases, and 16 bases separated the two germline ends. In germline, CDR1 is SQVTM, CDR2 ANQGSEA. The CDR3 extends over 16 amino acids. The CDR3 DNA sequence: TGCAGCGTTGAACCACTCCAGACCAAGCCCTACAATGAGCAGTTCTTC. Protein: CSVEPLQTKPYNEQFF.

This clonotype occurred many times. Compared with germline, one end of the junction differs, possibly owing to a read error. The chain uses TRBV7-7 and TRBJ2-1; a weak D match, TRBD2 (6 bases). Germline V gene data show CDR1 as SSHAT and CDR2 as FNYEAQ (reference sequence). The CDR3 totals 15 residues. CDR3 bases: TGTGCTAGCAGCGTACTAGCATTTGGTAACAATGAGCAGTTCTTC. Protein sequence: CASSVLAFGNNEQFF.

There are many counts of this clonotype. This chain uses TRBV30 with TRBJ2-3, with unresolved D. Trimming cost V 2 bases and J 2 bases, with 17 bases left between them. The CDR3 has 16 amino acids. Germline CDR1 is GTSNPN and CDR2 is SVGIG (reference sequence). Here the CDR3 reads CAWSTTLGGITDTQYF. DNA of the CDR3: TGTGCCTGGAGTACCACCCTCGGCGGAATCACAGATACGCAGTATTTT.

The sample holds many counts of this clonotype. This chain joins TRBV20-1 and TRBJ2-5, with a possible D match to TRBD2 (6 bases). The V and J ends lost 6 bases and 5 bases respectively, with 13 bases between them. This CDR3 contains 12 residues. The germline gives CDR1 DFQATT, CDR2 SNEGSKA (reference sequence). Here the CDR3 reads CSAAGQQETQYF. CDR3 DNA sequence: TGCAGTGCGGCGGGGCAGCAGGAGACCCAGTACTTC.

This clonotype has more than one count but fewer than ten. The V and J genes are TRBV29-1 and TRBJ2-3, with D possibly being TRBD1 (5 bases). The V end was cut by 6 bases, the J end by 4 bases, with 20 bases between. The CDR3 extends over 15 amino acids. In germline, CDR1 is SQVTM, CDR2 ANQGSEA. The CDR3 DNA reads TGCAGCGTCGCAGGGCGCTCCCGGAGCCCAGATACGCAGTATTTT. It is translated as CSVAGRSRSPDTQYF.

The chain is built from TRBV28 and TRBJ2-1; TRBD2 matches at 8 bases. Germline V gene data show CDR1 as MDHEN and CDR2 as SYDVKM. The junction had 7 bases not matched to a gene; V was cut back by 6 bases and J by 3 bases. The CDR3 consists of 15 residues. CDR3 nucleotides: TGTGCCAGCAGCCGCGTAGCGGGACACTACAATGAGCAGTTCTTC. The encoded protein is CASSRVAGHYNEQFF. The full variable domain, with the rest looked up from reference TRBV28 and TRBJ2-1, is DVKVTQSSRYLVKRTGEKVFLECVQDMDHENMFWYRQDPGLGLRLIYFSYDVKMKEKGDIPEGYSVSREKKERFSLILESASTNQTSMYLCASSRVAGHYNEQFFGPGTRLTVL.

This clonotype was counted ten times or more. The CDR3 coding sequence is TGCGCCAGCAGCTTGGGAAACGGGTTCACAGATACGCAGTATTTT. Its translation is CASSLGNGFTDTQYF. This chain joins TRBV5-1 and TRBJ2-3; no reliable D call. CDR3 length: 15 residues. CDR1 SGHRS and CDR2 YFSETQ come from the germline V gene. V shed 0 bases and J shed 2 bases, with 10 bases lying between them.

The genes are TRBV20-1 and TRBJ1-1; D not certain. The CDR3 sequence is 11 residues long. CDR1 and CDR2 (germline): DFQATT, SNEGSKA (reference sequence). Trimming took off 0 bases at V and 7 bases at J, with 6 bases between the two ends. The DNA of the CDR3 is TGCAGTGCTAGAGATTGGGATGAAGCTTTCTTT. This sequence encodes CSARDWDEAFF.

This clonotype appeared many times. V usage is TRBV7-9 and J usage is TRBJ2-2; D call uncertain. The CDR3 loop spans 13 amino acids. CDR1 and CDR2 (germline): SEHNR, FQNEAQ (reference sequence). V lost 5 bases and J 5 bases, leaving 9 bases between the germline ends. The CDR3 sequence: CASSPEETGELFF. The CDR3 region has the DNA TGTGCCAGCAGCCCTGAGGAGACCGGGGAGCTGTTTTTT.

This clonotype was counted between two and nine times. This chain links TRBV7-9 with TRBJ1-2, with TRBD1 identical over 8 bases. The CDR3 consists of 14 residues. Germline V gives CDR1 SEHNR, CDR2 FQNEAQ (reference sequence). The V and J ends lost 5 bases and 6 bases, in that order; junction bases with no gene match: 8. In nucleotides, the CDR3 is TGTGCCAGCAGCCAGACGGACAGGGTGAATGGCTACACCTTC. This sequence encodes CASSQTDRVNGYTF.

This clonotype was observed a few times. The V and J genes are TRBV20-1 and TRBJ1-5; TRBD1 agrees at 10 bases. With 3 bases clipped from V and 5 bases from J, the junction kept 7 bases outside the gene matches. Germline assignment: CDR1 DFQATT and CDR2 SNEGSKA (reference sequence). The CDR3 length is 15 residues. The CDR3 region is CSASAGTGDHQPQHF. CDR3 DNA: TGCAGTGCTAGCGCCGGGACAGGGGACCATCAGCCCCAGCATTTT.

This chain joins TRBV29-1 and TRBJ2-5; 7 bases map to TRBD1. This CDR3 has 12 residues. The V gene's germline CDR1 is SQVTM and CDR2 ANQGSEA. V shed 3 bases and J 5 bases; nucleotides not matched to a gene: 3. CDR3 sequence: CSVDDRVETQYF. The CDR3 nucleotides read TGCAGCGTTGACGACAGGGTGGAGACCCAGTACTTC.

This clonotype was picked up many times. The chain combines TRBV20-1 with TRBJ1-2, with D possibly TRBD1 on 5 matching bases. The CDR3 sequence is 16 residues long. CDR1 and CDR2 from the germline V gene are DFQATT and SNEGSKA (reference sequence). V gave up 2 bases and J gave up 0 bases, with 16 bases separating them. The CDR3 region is CSARPLGGATNYGYTF. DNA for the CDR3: TGCAGTGCTAGACCCCTGGGAGGGGCCACTAACTATGGCTACACCTTC.

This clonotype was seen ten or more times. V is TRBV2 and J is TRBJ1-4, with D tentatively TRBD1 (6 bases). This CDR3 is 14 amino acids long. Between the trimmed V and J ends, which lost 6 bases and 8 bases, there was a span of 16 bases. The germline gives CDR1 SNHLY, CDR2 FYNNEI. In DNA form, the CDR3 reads TGTGCCAGCAGCTCCCAGGTCCAGGGGGAAAAACTGTTTTTT. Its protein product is CASSSQVQGEKLFF.

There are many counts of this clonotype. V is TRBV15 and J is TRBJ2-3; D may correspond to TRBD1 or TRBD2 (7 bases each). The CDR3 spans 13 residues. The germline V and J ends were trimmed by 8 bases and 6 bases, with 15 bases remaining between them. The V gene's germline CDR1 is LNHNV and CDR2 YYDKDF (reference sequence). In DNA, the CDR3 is TGTGCCACCCAGGGGGGGGCAGGGGATACGCAGTATTTT. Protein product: CATQGGAGDTQYF.